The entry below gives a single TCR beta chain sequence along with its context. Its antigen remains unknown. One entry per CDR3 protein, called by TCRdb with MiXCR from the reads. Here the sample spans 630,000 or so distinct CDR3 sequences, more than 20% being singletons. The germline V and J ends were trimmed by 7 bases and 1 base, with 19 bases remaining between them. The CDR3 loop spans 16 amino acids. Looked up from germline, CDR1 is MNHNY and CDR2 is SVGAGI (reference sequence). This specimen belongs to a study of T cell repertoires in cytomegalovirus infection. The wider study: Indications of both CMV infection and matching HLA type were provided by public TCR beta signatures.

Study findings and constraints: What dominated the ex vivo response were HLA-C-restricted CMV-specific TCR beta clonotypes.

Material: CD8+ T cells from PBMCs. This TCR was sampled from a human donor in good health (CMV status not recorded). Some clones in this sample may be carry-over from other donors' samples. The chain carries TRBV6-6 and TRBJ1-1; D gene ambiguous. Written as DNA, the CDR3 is TGTGCCAGCACCTACCCGGGTTCAACGGGGAACACTGAAGCTTTCTTT. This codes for CASTYPGSTGNTEAFF.